This entry lists 19 T cell receptor beta chains sequenced from one sample in a study. Each CDR3 protein gets one entry after TCRdb re-called the 5' RACE reads with MiXCR. The sample holds over 5,000 distinct CDR3 sequences, approximately 34% seen once. Sequenced material: naive CD4+ T cells sorted from a lymph node. Subset: naive CD4+ T cells, CD4+CD45RA+CD25-. Receptors originate from a female donor with breast cancer.

The genes are TRBV7-8 and TRBJ1-5; D call uncertain. The CDR3 extends over 16 amino acids. Per germline, CDR1 SGHVS and CDR2 FQNEAQ. Trimming stripped 2 bases from V and 7 bases from J, with 18 bases between. The CDR3 spells CASSLRAADRPQPQHF. As DNA, the CDR3 is TGTGCCAGCAGCTTAAGAGCGGCGGACCGACCACAGCCCCAGCATTTT.

A note on this clonotype: At one of its ends the junction is not consistent with the germline gene, which may arise from a read error. The chain is built from TRBV12-3 or TRBV12-4 and TRBJ2-6; perhaps TRBD1 as D (6 bases). The CDR3 sequence is 18 residues long. CDR3 nucleotide sequence: TGTGCCAGCAGTTTACCCAGAGGGGGATACACTGGGGCAAACGTCCTGAGTTTC. It is translated as CASSLPRGGYTGANVLSF.

This clonotype is medium-sized (0.01 to 0.1%) in the sample. V gene TRBV6-5 combines with J gene TRBJ2-2, with D tentatively TRBD2 (5 bases). The V end lost 8 bases, the J end lost 6 bases, and 16 bases lay between the germline ends. Germline V gene lookup returns CDR1 MNHEY and CDR2 SVGAGI. There are 14 residues in the CDR3. CDR3 nucleotide sequence: TGTGCCAGCGCCACTGGCGGGCGGGCCGGGGAGCTGTTTTTT. It yields the protein CASATGGRAGELFF.

In its sample, this clonotype was seen a few times. CDR3 region: CASSLEAVGGTQYF. Here the CDR3 DNA reads TGCGCCAGCAGCTTGGAGGCCGTCGGGGGGACGCAGTATTTT. The V and J genes are TRBV5-1 and TRBJ2-3, with 7 positions matching TRBD2. V gave up 0 bases and J gave up 9 bases; unmatched junction bases: 7. Germline lookup yields CDR1 SGHRS and CDR2 YFSETQ. CDR3 length: 14 amino acids.

A single count supports this clonotype. The CDR3 ends on some other residue instead of the conserved phenylalanine or tryptophan, so this is likely a read error. This chain joins TRBV4-3 and TRBJ1-2; the D is unclear. Trimming shortened V by 1 base and J by 4 bases, and 10 bases separated the two germline ends. This CDR3 region has 14 residues. Germline loops: CDR1 LGHNA, CDR2 YSLEER. The CDR3 sequence: CASSQGPTAYGYTL. In DNA, the CDR3 is TGCGCCAGCAGCCAAGGACCGACCGCCTATGGCTACACCCTC.

The CDR3 coding sequence is TGTGCCAGCAGCCAAGGTTCCAGCCATTCACCCCTCCACTTT. Translation gives CASSQGSSHSPLHF. The chain has TRBV3-1 and TRBJ1-6; D uncertain. The germline V gene has CDR1 LGHDT and CDR2 YNNKEL (reference sequence). Trimming removed 1 base from V and 8 bases from J, with 9 bases in between. The CDR3 has 14 residues.

Worth noting for this clonotype: Lacking the conserved final phenylalanine or tryptophan, this CDR3 likely reflects a read error. This rearrangement joins TRBV7-3 to TRBJ2-1, with 7 bases matching TRBD2. V lost 5 bases, J lost 8 bases, and 6 bases stayed unmatched. CDR1 and CDR2 from the germline V gene are SGHTA and FQGTGA. The length of the CDR3 is 13 residues. The CDR3 spells CASSRAGRDEQFS. The CDR3 DNA reads as TGTGCCAGCAGCAGGGCTGGGAGGGATGAGCAGTTCTCC.

About this clonotype: A much bigger clone sits one base away, suggesting this may be a read error. The rearrangement joins TRBV20-1 to TRBJ1-3, with D possibly being TRBD1 (5 bases). The CDR3 extends over 11 amino acids. V lost 6 bases to trimming and J lost 12 bases, with 15 bases between them. The germline gives CDR1 DFQATT, CDR2 SNEGSKA (reference sequence). The CDR3 reads CSAERGGIIYF. The CDR3 DNA reads as TGCAGTGCCGAGAGGGGAGGCATCATATATTTT.

Note on this clonotype: Being one base from a much bigger clone, this may be a read error. The genes are TRBV20-1 and TRBJ2-7; TRBD1 aligns across 10 bases. Looked up from germline, CDR1 is DFQATT and CDR2 is SNEGSKA (reference sequence). The CDR3 spans 13 residues. Here the CDR3 reads CSTRDRGEGEQYF. Written as DNA, the CDR3 is TGCAGTACTAGGGACAGGGGCGAGGGGGAGCAGTACTTC.

The CDR3 loop reads CASSSTGLAGVQTGTQYF. The CDR3 DNA is TGTGCCAGCAGTTCCACGGGACTAGCGGGAGTCCAGACAGGGACCCAGTACTTC. This chain connects TRBV27 to TRBJ2-5, with 14 bases identical to TRBD2. The V gene's germline CDR1 is MNHEY and CDR2 SMNVEV (reference sequence). J lost 7 bases, V lost 4 bases, and 14 bases had no gene match. The CDR3 consists of 18 residues.

In its sample, this clonotype is medium-sized. The V gene is TRBV14, the J gene TRBJ2-7; D might be TRBD1 or TRBD2, each matching 5 bases. Per the germline V gene, CDR1 is SGHDN and CDR2 is FVKESK. Trimming pared 5 bases from V and 5 bases from J, leaving 13 bases between. CDR3 size: 13 residues. The CDR3 DNA reads as TGTGCCAGCAGCTGGGACCGAACCCACGAGCAGTACTTC. Protein sequence: CASSWDRTHEQYF.

The J gene is TRBJ2-1, the V gene TRBV6-5, with D maybe TRBD2 (6 bases). Trimming stripped 7 bases from V and 0 bases from J, with 13 bases between. This CDR3 comprises 15 residues. Germline V gives CDR1 MNHEY, CDR2 SVGAGI. The CDR3 here is CASKARGSSYNEQFF. The CDR3 nucleotides read TGTGCCAGCAAAGCACGGGGGTCCTCCTACAATGAGCAGTTCTTC.

This clonotype rates as medium-sized (0.01 to 0.1%). The genes are TRBV10-3 and TRBJ1-2; D might be TRBD1 (6 bases). The CDR3 contains 13 residues. The germline CDR1 and CDR2 sequences are ENHRY and SYGVKD. V was trimmed by 6 bases and J by 4 bases, leaving 12 bases between them. The DNA for the CDR3 is TGTGCCATCAGCCTCAGGGGAGGCTATGGCTACACCTTC. Translating gives CAISLRGGYGYTF.

Points on this clonotype: This may stem from a read error, because a much larger clone lies one nucleotide away. The chain links TRBV18 to TRBJ1-2, with a possible D match to TRBD1 (5 bases). The CDR3 contains 13 residues. The germline V gene has CDR1 KGHSH and CDR2 LQKENI. Written as DNA, the CDR3 is TGTGCCAGCCCACCACAAGGGGTAGGAGGCTACACCTTC. Its translation: CASPPQGVGGYTF. The complete variable domain, with remaining parts taken from reference TRBV18 and TRBJ1-2, reads NAGVMQNPRHLVRRRGQEARLRCSPMKGHSHVYWYRQLPEEGLKFMVYLQKENIIDESGMPKERFSAEFPKEGPSILRIQQVVRGDSAAYFCASPPQGVGGYTFGSGTRLTVV.

This rearrangement joins TRBV7-2 to TRBJ1-5; D gene unclear. Trimming removed 1 base from V and 7 bases from J, with 14 bases in between. The CDR3 runs 15 residues. The germline CDR1 and CDR2 sequences are SGHTA and FQGNSA. Here the CDR3 reads CASSLGLGLGQPQHF. CDR3 nucleotides: TGTGCCAGCAGCTTAGGGCTCGGTTTAGGACAGCCCCAGCATTTT.

This clonotype was seen a few times. V gene TRBV11-2 combines with J gene TRBJ2-5; 10 nucleotides align to TRBD2. The germline V gene has CDR1 SGHAT and CDR2 FQNNGV. V shed 4 bases, J shed 4 bases, and the junction held 6 bases outside the gene matches. This CDR3 is 15 amino acids long. DNA of the CDR3: TGTGCCAGCAGCTCTAGCGGGAGCGGGGCAGAGACCCAGTACTTC. It specifies CASSSSGSGAETQYF.

This clonotype has a single count. An end of the junction does not agree with germline; a read error may underlie this. The V gene is TRBV6-5, the J gene TRBJ1-1; D may be TRBD1 (5 bases). Germline V gives CDR1 MNHEY, CDR2 SVGAGI. The CDR3 length is 18 residues. As DNA, the CDR3 is TGTGCCGGCAGCCCTAAGGGGCTCGGGATCTCGGTGAACACTGAAGCTTTCTTT. Protein product: CAGSPKGLGISVNTEAFF.

This clonotype turned up a few times. The chain joins TRBV27 to TRBJ2-7; 8 positions match TRBD1. The germline V gene encodes CDR1 MNHEY and CDR2 SMNVEV (reference sequence). The CDR3 is 15 amino acids. V was clipped by 8 bases and J by 7 bases; unmatched bases: 16. The CDR3, as DNA: TGTGCCAGCTTAGACCTGACAGGGGCCGCTTGGGAGCAGTACTTC. This sequence encodes CASLDLTGAAWEQYF.

The chain recombines TRBV25-1 with TRBJ2-1; maybe TRBD1 (6 bases). This CDR3 region has 15 residues. V was shortened by 1 base and J by 7 bases, with 14 bases between the two germline ends. Germline-derived CDR1 and CDR2 are MGHDK and SYGVNS. CDR3 residues: CASSEFGGAGNEQFF. For the CDR3, the DNA is TGTGCCAGCAGTGAATTTGGGGGCGCTGGGAATGAGCAGTTCTTC.